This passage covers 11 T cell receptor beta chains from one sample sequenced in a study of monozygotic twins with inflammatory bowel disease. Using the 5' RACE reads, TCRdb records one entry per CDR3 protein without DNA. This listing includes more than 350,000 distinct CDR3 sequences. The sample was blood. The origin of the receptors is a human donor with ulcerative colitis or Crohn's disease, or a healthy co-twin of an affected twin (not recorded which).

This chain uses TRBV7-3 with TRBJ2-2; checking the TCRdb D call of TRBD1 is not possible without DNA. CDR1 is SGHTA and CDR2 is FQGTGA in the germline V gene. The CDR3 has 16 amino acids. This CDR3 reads CASSLIPGGAGGELFF.

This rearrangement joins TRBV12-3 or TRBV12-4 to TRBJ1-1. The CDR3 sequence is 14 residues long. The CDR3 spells CASSVGQENTEAFF.

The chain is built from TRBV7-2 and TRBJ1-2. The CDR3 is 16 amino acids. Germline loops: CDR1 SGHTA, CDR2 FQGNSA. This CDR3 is CASSAEQDPLYYGYTF.

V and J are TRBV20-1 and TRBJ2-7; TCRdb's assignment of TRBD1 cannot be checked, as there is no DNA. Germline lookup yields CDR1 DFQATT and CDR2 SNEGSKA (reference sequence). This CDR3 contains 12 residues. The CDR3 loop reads CSARTDSYEQYF.

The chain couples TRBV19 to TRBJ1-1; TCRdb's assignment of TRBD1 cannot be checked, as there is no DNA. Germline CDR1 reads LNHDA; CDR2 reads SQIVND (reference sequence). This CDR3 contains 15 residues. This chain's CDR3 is CASSIRGGGHTEAFF.

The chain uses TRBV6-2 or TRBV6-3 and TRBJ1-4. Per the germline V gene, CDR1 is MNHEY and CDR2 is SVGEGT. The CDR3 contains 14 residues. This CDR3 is CASSLGPNGEKLFF.

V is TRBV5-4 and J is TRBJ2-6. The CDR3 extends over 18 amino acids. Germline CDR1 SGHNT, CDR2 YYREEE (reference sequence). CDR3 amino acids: CASSPPKDRSSGANVLTF.

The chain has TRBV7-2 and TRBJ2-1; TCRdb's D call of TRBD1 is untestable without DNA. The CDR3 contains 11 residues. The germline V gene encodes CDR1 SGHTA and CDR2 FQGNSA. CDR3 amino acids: CASSLSGVQFF.

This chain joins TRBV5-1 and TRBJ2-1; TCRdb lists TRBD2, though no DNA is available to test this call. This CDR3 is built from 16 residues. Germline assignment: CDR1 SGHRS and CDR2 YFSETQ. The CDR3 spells CASSLMAGGPGNEQFF.

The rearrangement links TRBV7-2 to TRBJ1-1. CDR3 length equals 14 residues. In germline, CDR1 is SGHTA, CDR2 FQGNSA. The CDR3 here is CASSSRGSNTEAFF.

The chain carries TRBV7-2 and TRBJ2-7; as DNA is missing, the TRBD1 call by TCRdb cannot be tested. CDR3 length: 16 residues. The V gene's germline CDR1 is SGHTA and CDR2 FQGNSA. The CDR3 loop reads CASSLAGDRGSYEQYF.